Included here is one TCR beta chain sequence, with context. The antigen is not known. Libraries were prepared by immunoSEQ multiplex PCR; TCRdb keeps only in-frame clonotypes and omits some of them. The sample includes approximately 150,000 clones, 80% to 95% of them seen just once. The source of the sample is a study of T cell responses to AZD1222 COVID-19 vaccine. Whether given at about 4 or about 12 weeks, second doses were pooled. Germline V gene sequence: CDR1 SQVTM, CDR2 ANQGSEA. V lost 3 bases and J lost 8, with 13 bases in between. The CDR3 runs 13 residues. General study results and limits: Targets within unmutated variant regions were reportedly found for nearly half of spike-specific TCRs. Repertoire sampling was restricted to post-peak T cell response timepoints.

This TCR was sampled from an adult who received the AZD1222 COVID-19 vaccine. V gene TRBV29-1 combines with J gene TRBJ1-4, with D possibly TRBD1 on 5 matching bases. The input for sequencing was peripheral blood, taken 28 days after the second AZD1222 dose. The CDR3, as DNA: TGCAGCGTTGAGATGGGGCTTGGGGAAAAACTGTTTTTT. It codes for CSVEMGLGEKLFF.